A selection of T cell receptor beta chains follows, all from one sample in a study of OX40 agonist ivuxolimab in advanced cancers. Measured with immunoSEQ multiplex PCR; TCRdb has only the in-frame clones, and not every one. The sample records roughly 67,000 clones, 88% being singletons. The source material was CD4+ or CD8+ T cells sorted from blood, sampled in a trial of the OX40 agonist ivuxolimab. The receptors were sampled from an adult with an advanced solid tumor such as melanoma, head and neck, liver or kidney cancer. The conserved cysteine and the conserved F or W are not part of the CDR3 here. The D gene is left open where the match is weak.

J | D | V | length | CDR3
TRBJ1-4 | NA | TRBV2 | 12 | ASIRAGRREKLF
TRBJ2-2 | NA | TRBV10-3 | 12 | AISDAWRSGELF
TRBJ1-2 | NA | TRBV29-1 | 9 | SVGQSYGYT
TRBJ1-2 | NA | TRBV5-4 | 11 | ASSLLGNYGYT
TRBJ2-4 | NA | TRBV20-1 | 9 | SGRDLNIQY
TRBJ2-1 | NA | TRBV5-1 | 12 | ASSLEIAEYEQF
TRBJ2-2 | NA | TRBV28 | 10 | ASSIWVGELF
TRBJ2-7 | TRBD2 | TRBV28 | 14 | ASSLWWPAGVHEQY
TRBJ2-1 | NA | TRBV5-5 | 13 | ASSLNGGSYNEQF
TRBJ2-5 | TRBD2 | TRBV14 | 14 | ASSQGKVSGRETQY
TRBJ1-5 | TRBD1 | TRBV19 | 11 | ASTGQGSQPQH
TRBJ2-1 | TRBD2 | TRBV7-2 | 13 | ASSFGLAGYNEQF
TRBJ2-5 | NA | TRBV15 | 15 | ATSRKLGVGEGETQY
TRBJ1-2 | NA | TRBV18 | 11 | ASSRTQGSGYT
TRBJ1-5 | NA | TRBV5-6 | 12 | ASSLALGVGPQH
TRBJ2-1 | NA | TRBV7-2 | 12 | ASSLAQTVNEQF
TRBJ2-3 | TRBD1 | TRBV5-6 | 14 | ASSRDRGLVADTQY
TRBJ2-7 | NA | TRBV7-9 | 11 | ASTVLNSYEQY
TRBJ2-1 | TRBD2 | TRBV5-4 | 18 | ASSPRTSGTWGISYNEQF
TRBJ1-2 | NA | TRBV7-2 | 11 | ASSQNGGYGYT
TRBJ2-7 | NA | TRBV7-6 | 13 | ASSLGFSGSYEQY
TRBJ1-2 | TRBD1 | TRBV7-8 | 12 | ASSLVQGVYGYT
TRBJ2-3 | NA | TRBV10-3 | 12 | AISDRESTDTQY
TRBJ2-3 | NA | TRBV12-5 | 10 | ASGSGGDTQY
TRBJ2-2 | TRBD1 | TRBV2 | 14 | ASREGGQINTGELF
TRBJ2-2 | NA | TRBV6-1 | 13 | ASTGLGPGTGELF
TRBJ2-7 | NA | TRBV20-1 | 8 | SAQSYEQY
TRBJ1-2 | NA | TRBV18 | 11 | ASSPQGGDGYT
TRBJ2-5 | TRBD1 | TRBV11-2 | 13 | ASSLGTGNQETQY
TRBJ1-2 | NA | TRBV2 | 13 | ASSERGTNNYGYT
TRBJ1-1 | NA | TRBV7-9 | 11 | ASSLRMNTEAF
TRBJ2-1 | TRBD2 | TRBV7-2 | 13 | ASSRGLAGNNEQF
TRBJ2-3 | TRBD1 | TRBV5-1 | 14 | ASSFYRGTSTDTQY
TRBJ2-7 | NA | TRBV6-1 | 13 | ASSGGVVYSYEQY
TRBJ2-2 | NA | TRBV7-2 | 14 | ASSLVGGDPTGELF
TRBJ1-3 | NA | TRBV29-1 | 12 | SVEDRAAGNTIY
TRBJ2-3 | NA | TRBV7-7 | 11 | ASSPNSDLTQY
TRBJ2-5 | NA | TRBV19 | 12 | ATKSYGTQETQY
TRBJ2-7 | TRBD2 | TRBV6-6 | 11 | ASSPRGDYEQY
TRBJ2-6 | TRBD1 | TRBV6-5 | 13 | ASTDRDSGANVLT
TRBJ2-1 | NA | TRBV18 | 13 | ASSPPGGTYNEQF
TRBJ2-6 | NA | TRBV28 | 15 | ASSRRQGGTGANVLT
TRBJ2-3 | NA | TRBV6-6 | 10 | ASSPSPDTQY
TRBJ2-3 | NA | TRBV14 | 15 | ASSQDGRGTFTDTQY
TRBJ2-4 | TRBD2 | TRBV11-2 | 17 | ASSPGGGTSDLAKNIQY
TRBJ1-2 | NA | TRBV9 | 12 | ASSTSGGNYGYT
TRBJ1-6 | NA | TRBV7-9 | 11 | ASSLTTNSPLH